These T cell receptor beta chains were read from a single sample in a study of T cell responses to AZD1222 COVID-19 vaccine. Measured with immunoSEQ multiplex PCR; TCRdb has only the in-frame clones, and not every one. This sample carries approximately 190,000 clones, 75% to 90% of them seen once, and the ten largest clones take about 3%. Sequenced material: peripheral blood, taken on day 0 of MenACWY control vaccination. These receptor sequences come from an adult in good health. The CDR3 runs from the conserved cysteine through the conserved F or W. Where a row states a size, it is once, few, many or the class of an expanded clone; other rows omit it.

J	size	V	CDR3
TRBJ1-2	-	TRBV7-9	CASSFDRGGSYGYTF
TRBJ2-1	-	TRBV7-2	CASTPSSSGGFNEQFF
TRBJ2-7	-	TRBV28	CASTPGLAAYSYEQYF
TRBJ1-1	-	TRBV28	CASSLIASLTAFF
TRBJ1-6	-	TRBV28	CASSPGPTRNSPLHF
TRBJ2-2	many	TRBV29-1	CSVAGVGTGELFF
TRBJ1-2	-	TRBV5-1	CASSPGQGDYGYTF
TRBJ2-2	-	TRBV19	CASSIDRRNGELFF
TRBJ1-5	-	TRBV7-3	CASSLNGGQPQHF
TRBJ1-5	-	TRBV6-6	CASSYSQGNQPQHF
TRBJ1-1	-	TRBV10-3	CAISESPDRNTEAFF
TRBJ1-1	-	TRBV7-6	CASSFQLVAFF